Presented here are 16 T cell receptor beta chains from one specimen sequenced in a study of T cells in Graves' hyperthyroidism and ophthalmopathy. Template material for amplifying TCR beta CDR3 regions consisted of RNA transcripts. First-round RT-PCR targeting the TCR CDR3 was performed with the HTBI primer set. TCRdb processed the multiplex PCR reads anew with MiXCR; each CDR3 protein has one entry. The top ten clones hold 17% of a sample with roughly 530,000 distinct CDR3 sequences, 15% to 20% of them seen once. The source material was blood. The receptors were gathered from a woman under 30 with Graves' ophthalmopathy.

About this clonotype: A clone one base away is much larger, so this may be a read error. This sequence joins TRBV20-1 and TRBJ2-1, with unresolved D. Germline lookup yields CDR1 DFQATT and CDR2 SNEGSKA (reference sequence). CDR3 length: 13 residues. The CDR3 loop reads CSASLGAYNEQLF. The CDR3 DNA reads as TGCAGTGCTAGCCTGGGCGCCTACAATGAGCAGCTCTTC.

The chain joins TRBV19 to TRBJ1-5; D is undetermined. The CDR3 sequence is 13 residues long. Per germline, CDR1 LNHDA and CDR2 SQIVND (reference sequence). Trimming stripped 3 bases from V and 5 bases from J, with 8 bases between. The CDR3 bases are TGTGCCAGTAGTATGAACGGGGATCAGCCCCAGCATTTT. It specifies CASSMNGDQPQHF.

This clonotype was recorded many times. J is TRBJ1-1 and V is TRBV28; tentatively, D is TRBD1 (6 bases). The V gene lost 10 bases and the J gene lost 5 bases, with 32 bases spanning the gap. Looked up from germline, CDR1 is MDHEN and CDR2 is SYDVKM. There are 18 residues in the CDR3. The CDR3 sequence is CATDTPIVLDTGKTEAFF. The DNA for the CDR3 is TGTGCCACCGACACACCTATTGTATTGGATACAGGGAAAACTGAAGCTTTCTTT.

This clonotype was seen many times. The CDR3 reads CASSLARGGPYNEQFF. The CDR3 DNA follows: TGTGCCAGCAGCTTAGCGAGAGGGGGCCCCTACAATGAGCAGTTCTTC. The chain carries TRBV7-2 and TRBJ2-1, with 7 bases that match TRBD1. The CDR3 has 16 residues. CDR1 is SGHTA, CDR2 FQGNSA, per germline. The V gene end was trimmed by 0 bases and the J gene end by 2 bases; junction bases not matched to a gene: 4.

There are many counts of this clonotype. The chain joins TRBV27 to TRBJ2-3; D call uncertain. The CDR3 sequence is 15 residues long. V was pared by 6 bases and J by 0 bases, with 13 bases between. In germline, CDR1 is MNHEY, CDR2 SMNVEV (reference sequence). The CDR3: CASSSMDPSTDTQYF. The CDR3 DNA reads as TGTGCCAGCAGCTCTATGGACCCTAGCACAGATACGCAGTATTTT.

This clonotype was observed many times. This CDR3 is CASSLDINTGELFF. The CDR3 region has the DNA TGTGCCAGCAGCTTAGACATCAACACCGGGGAGCTGTTTTTT. This chain connects TRBV7-9 to TRBJ2-2; D not resolved. V was cut by 1 base and J by 2 bases, with 5 bases left in between. The CDR3 length is 14 residues. In germline, CDR1 is SEHNR, CDR2 FQNEAQ (reference sequence).

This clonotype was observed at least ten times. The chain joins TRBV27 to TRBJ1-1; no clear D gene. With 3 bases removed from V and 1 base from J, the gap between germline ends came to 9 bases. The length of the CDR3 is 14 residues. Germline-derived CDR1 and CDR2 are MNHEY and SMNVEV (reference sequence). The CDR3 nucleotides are TGTGCCAGCAGTTTCCTGGGTGCGAACACTGAAGCTTTCTTT. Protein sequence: CASSFLGANTEAFF.

Here the CDR3 DNA reads TGTGCCAGCAGTTTTGAACTCATTAGCACAGATACGCAGTATTTT. It is translated as CASSFELISTDTQYF. This sequence joins TRBV28 and TRBJ2-3; unclear D gene. With 3 bases removed from V and 0 bases from J, the gap between germline ends came to 10 bases. The germline CDR1 and CDR2 sequences are MDHEN and SYDVKM. CDR3 length: 15 residues.

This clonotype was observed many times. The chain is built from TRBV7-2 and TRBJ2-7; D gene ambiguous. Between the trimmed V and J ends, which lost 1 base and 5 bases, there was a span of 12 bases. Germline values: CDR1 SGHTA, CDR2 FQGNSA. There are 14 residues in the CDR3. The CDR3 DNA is TGTGCCAGCAGCTTAGTCTCCACCGGGCACGAGCAGTACTTC. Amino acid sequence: CASSLVSTGHEQYF.

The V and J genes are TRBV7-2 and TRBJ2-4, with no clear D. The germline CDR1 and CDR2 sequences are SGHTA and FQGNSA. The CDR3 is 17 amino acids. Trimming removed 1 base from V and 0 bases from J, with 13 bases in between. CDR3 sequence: CASSLGRSPLAKNIQYF. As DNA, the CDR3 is TGTGCCAGCAGCTTAGGAAGAAGTCCTTTAGCCAAAAACATTCAGTACTTC.

The CDR3 loop is CASSQDFPAGIQETQYF. The CDR3 DNA follows: TGCGCCAGCAGCCAAGATTTTCCGGCGGGAATCCAAGAGACCCAGTACTTC. The chain combines TRBV4-3 with TRBJ2-5; possibly TRBD2 for D (6 bases). The CDR3 runs to 17 residues. Trimming pared 0 bases from V and 1 base from J, leaving 15 bases between. Germline-derived CDR1 and CDR2 are LGHNA and YSLEER.

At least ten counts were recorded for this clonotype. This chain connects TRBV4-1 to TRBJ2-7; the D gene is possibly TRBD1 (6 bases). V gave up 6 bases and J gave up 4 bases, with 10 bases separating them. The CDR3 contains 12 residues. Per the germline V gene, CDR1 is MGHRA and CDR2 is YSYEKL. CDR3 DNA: TGCGCCAGCAGGGGGCAGGGGTACGAGCAGTACTTC. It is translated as CASRGQGYEQYF.

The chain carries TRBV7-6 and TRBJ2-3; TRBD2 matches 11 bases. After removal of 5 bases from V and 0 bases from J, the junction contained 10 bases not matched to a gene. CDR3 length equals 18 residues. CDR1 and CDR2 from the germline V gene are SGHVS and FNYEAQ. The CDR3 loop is CASSQTLAGGPSTDTQYF. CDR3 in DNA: TGTGCCAGCAGCCAAACCCTAGCGGGAGGACCTAGCACAGATACGCAGTATTTT.

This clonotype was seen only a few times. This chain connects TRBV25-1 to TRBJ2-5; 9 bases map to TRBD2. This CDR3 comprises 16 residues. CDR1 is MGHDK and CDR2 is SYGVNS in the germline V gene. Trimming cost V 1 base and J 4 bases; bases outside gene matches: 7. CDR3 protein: CASSELGSGRLETQYF. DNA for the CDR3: TGTGCCAGCAGTGAATTAGGTAGCGGGAGATTAGAGACCCAGTACTTC.

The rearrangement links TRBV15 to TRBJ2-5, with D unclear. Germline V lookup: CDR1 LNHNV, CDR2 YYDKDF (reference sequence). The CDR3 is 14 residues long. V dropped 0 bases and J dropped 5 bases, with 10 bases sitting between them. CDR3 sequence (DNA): TGTGCCACCAGCAGAGATCTAGAGGAGGAGACCCAGTACTTC. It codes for CATSRDLEEETQYF.

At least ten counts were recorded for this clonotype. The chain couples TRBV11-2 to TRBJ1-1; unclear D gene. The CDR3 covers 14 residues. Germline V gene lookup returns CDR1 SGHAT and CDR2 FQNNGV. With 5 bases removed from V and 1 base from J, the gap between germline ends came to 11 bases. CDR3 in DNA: TGTGCCAGCAGCCTGAAGGGAGGGAACACTGAAGCTTTCTTT. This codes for CASSLKGGNTEAFF.